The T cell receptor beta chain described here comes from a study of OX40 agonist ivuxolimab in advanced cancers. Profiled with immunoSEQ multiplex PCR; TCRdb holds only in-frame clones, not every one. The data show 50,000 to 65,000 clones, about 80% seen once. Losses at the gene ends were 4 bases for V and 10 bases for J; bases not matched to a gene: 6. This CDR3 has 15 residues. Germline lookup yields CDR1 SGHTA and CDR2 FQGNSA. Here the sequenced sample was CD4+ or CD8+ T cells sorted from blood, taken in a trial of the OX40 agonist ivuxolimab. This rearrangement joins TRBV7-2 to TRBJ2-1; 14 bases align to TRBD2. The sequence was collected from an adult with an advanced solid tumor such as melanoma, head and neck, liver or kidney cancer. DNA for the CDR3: TGTGCCAGCAGCTCGACTAGCGGGGGGGTCCAAGAGCAGTTCTTC. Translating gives CASSSTSGGVQEQFF.